The T cell receptor (beta chain) under discussion was sequenced for a study of cytomegalovirus exposure and HLA in healthy donors. The PCR was carried out with 60 Vbeta primers and 13 Jbeta primers. Profiling relied on immunoSEQ multiplex PCR, and the TCRdb table lists in-frame clones only, not all of them. The sample consists of some 100,000 clones, 70% to 80% of them appearing once. The source material was PBMCs. This clonotype originated in a woman in her forties in good health and CMV-seropositive.

This chain's CDR3 is CASSLWVGGETQYF. CDR3 nucleotides: TGTGCCAGCAGTTTATGGGTGGGGGGAGAGACCCAGTACTTC. The gene calls are TRBV27 and TRBJ2-5; maybe TRBD2 (6 bases). Germline CDR1 and CDR2: MNHEY and SMNVEV (reference sequence). V lost 1 base, J lost 4 bases, and 10 bases lay in between. The CDR3 length is 14 residues.